This record looks at one TCR beta chain sequence and its context. The antigen is not known. The data derive from a study of shared clonotypes between healthy human individuals. Looking at the study overall: The donor pool was made up of two women and a few men aged 18 to 49.

Study observations and caveats: The expectation was that sequencing depth would affect clonotype sharing among donors. Represented diversity, genetic and exposure-history alike, was limited by few donors.

The V and J ends lost 0 bases and 6 bases respectively, with 12 bases between them. This CDR3 is built from 15 residues. Germline-derived CDR1 and CDR2 are SGHNT and YENEEA. TCRdb's copy holds only in-frame clones and misses some; the assay was immunoSEQ multiplex PCR. The sample gives 950,000 to 1,300,000 clones, around four fifths of which show up once; 1.4% is in the top ten. The material sequenced was memory CD4+ T cells sorted from blood. Noted subset: CD45RA-negative fraction. This TCR derives from a man in his late teens or twenties in good health. The gene calls are TRBV11-3 and TRBJ2-1, with D perhaps TRBD2 (5 bases). The chain's CDR3 is CASSLDGPAGNEQFF. DNA of the CDR3: TGTGCCAGCAGCTTAGACGGCCCCGCGGGCAATGAGCAGTTCTTC.